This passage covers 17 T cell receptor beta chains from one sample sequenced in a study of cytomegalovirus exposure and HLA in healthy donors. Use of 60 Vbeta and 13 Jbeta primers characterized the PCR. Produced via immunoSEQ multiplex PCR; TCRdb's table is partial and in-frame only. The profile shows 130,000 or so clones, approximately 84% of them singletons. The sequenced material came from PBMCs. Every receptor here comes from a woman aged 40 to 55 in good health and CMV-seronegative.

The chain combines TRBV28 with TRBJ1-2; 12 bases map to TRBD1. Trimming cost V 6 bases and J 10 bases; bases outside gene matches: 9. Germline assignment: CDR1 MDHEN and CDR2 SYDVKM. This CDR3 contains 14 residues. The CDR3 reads CASSIPGQGAVYTF. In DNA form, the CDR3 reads TGTGCCAGCAGCATACCGGGACAGGGGGCGGTCTACACCTTC.

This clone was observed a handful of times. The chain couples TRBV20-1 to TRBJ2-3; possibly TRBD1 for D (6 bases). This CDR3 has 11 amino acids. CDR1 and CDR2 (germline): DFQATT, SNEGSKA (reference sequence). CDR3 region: CRQGRADTQYF. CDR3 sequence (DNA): TGCAGGCAGGGGCGCGCAGATACGCAGTATTTT.

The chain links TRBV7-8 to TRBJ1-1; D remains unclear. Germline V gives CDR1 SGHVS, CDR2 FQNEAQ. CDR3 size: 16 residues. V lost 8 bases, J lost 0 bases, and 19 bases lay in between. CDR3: CASSAGRVIMNTEAFF. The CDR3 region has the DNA TGTGCCAGCTCCGCCGGTCGGGTCATAATGAACACTGAAGCTTTCTTT.

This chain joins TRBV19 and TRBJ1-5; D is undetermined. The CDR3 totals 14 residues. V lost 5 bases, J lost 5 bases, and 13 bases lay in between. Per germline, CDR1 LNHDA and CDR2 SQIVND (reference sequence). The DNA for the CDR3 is TGTGCCAGTAGTCTCCGCGAAATTCATCAGCCCCAGCATTTT. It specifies CASSLREIHQPQHF.

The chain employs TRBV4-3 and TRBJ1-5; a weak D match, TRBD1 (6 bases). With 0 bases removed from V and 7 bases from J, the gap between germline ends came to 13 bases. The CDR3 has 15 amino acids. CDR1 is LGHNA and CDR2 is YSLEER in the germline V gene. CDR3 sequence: CASSQDRNREQPQHF. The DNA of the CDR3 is TGCGCCAGCAGCCAAGATAGAAACAGGGAACAGCCCCAGCATTTT.

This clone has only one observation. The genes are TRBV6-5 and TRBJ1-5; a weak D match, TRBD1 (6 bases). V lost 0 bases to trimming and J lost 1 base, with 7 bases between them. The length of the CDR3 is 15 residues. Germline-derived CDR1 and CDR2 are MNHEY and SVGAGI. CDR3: CASSYSRGSNQPQHF. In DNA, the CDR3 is TGTGCCAGCAGTTACTCGAGGGGGAGCAATCAGCCCCAGCATTTT.

As DNA, the CDR3 is TGTGCCAGCAGCTCGACTAATCAGCCCCAGCATTTT. Translation: CASSSTNQPQHF. The chain links TRBV5-6 to TRBJ1-5; D call uncertain. Germline CDR1 SGHDT, CDR2 YYEEEE. The germline V and J ends were trimmed by 3 bases and 4 bases, with 5 bases remaining between them. This CDR3 spans 12 amino acids.

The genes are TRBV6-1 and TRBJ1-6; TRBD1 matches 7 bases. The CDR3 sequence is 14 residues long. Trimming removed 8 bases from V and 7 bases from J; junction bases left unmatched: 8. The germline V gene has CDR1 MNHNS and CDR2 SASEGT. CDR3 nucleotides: TGTGCCAGCGCGACAGGGTCGTTGAATTCACCCCTCCACTTT. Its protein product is CASATGSLNSPLHF.

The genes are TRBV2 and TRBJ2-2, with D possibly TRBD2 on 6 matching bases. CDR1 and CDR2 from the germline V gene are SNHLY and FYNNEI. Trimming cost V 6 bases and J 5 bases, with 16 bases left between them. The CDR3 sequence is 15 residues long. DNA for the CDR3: TGTGCCAGCAGGACGGCGGGACGTGGAACCGGGGAGCTGTTTTTT. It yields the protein CASRTAGRGTGELFF.

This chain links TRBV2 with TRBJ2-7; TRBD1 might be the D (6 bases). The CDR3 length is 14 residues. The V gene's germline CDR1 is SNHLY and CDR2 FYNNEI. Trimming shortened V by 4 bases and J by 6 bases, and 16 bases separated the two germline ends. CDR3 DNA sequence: TGTGCCAGCAGTGTGCCAGGGGAAGGTCCCGAGCAGTACTTC. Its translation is CASSVPGEGPEQYF.

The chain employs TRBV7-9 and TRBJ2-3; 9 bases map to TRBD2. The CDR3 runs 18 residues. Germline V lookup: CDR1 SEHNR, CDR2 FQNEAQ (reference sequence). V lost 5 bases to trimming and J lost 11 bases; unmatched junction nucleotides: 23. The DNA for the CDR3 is TGTGCCAGCAGCCCAAAGGCGGGAGGGCCGTCCTACCTACTAAGGCAGTATTTT. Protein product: CASSPKAGGPSYLLRQYF.

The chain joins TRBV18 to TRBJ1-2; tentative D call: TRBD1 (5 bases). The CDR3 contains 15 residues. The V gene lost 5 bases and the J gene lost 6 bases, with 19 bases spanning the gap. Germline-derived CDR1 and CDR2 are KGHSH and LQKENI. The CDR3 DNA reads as TGTGCCAGCTCAGAAAACAGGTGGTCGAACGATGGCTACACCTTC. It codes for CASSENRWSNDGYTF.

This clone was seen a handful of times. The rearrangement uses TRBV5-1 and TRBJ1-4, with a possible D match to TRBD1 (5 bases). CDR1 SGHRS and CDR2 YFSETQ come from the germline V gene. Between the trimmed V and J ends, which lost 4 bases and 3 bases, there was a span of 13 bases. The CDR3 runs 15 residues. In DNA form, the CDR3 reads TGCGCCAGCAGCCGAGTCAGGGCGGCTAATGAAAAACTGTTTTTT. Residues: CASSRVRAANEKLFF.

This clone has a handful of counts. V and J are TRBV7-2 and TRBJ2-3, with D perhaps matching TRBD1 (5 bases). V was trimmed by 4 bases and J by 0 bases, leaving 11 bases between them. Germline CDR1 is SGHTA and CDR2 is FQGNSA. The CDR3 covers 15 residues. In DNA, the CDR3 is TGTGCCAGCAGCTCCCGGACAACCAGCACAGATACGCAGTATTTT. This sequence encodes CASSSRTTSTDTQYF.

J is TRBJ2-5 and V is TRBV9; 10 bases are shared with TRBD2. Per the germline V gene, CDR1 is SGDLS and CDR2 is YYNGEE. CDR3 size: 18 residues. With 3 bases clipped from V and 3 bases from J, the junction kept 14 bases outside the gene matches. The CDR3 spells CASSEAPASGSWKETQYF. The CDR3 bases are TGTGCCAGCAGCGAGGCCCCCGCTAGCGGGAGTTGGAAAGAGACCCAGTACTTC.

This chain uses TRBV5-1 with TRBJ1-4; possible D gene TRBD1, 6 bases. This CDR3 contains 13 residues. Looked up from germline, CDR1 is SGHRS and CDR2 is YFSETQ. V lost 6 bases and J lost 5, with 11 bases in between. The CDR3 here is CASKQGQNEKLFF. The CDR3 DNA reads TGCGCCAGCAAACAGGGCCAGAATGAAAAACTGTTTTTT.

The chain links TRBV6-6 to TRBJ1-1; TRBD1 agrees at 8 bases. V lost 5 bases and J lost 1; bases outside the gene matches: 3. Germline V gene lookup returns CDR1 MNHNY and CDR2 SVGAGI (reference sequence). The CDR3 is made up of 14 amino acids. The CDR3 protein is CASSTGTGNTEAFF. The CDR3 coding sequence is TGTGCCAGCAGTACCGGGACAGGGAACACTGAAGCTTTCTTT.